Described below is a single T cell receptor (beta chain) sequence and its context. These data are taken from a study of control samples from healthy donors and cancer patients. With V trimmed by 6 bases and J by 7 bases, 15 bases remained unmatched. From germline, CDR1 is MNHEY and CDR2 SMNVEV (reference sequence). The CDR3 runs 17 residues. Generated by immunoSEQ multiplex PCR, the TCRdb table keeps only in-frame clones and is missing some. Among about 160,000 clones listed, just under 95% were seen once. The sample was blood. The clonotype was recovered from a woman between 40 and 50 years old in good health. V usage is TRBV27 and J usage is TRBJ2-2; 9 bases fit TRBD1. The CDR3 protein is CASRRKPGQGSVGELFF. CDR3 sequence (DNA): TGTGCCAGCAGACGAAAGCCGGGACAGGGTTCAGTCGGGGAGCTGTTTTTT.